This T cell receptor beta chain was retrieved from a study of neurological immune-mediated disorders. Regarding the study as a whole: None of the CDR3 amino acid sequences of expanded clones were shared across subjects, and this suggested private repertoires in all groups. It was the repertoires of 18 of 34 multiple sclerosis patients that phylogenetic grouping placed in one related-CDR3 cluster, which is a possible signature.

V was clipped by 5 bases and J by 6 bases, with 13 bases between them. CDR3 length equals 14 residues. CDR1 is SGHTA and CDR2 is FQGNSA in the germline V gene. Using its own MiXCR run on the 5' RACE reads, TCRdb lists one record per CDR3 protein. The sample carries tens of thousands of distinct CDR3 sequences, less than 4% recorded once. This clonotype came up many times. The antigen is undetermined. The receptor's source is a man younger than 40 with multiple sclerosis. Material: PBMCs. The chain recombines TRBV7-2 with TRBJ1-4; D not resolved. The CDR3 loop is CASSLDGIHEKLFF. The CDR3 region has the DNA TGTGCCAGCAGCCTCGACGGAATCCATGAAAAACTGTTTTTT.